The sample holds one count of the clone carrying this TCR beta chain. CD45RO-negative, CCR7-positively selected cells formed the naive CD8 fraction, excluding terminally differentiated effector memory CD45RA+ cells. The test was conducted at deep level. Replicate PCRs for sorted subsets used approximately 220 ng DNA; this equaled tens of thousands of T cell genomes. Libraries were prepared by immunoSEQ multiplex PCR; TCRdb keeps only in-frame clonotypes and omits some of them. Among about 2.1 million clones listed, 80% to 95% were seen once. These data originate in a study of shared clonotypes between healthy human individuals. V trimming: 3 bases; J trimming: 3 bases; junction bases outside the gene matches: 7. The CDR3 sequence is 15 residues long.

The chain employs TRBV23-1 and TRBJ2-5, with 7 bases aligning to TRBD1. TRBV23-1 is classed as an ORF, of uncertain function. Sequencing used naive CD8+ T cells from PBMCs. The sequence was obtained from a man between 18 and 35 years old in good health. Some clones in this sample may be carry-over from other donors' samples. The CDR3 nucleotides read TGCGCCAGCAGTCACCCAGACAGGGCGGAAGAGACCCAGTACTTC. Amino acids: CASSHPDRAEETQYF.